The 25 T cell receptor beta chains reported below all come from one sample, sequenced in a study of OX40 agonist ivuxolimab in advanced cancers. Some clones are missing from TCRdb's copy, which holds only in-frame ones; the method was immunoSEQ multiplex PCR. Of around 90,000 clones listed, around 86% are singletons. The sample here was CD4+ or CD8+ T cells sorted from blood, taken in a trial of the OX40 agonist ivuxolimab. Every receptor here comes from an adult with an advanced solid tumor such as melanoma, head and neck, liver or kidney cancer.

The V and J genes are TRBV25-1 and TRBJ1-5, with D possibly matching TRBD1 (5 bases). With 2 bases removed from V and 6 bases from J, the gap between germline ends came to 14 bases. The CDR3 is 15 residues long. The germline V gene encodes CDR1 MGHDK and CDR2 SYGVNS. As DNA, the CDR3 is TGTGCCAGCAGTGAAAGCGGGACCCGGCGTCAGCCCCAGCATTTT. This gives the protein CASSESGTRRQPQHF.

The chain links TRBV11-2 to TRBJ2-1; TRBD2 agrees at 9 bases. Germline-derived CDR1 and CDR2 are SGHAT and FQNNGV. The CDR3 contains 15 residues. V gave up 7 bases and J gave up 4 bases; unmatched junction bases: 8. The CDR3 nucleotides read TGTGCCAGCACCATGGGGAGCGGGGGGTACAATGAGCAGTTCTTC. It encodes CASTMGSGGYNEQFF.

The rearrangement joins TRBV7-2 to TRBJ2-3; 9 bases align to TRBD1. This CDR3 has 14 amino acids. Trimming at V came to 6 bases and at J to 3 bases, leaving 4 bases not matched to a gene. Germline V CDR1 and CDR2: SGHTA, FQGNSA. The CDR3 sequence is CASRDRGGTDTQYF. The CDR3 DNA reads TGTGCCAGCAGGGACAGGGGAGGGACAGATACGCAGTATTTT.

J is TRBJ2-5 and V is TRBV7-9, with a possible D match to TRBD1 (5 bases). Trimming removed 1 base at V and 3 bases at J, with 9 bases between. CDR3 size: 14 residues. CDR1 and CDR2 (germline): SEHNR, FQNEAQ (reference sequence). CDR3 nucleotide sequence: TGTGCCAGCAGCTTAGGCGCAGGGAAAGAGACCCAGTACTTC. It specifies CASSLGAGKETQYF.

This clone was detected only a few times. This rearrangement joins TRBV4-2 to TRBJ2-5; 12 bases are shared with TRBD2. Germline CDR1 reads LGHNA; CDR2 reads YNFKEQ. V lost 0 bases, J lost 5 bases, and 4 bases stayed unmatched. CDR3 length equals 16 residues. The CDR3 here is CASSQEALAGGETQYF. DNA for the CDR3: TGTGCCAGCAGCCAAGAAGCTCTAGCGGGGGGGGAGACCCAGTACTTC.

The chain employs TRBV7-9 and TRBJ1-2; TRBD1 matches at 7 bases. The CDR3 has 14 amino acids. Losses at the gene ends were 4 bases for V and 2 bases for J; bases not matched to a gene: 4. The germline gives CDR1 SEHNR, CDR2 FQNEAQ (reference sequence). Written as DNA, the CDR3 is TGTGCCAGCAGCTCACAGGGGCACAACTATGGCTACACCTTC. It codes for CASSSQGHNYGYTF.

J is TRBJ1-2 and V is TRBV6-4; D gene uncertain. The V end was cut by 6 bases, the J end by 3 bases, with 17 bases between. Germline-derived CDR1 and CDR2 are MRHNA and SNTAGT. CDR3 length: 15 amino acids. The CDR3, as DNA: TGTGCCAGCAGCCCCGGGAGAAGTTTGGACTATGGCTACACCTTC. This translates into CASSPGRSLDYGYTF.

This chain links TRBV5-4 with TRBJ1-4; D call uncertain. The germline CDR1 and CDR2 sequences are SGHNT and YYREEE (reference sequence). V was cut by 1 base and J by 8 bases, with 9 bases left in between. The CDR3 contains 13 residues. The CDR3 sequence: CASSLFTKEKLFF. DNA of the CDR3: TGTGCCAGCAGCTTGTTTACAAAAGAAAAACTGTTTTTT.

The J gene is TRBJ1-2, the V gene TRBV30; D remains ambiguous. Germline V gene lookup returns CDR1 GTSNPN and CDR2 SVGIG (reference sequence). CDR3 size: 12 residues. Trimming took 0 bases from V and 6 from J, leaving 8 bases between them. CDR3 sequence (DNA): TGTGCCTGGAGTGTGGGTGCGCATGGCTACACCTTC. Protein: CAWSVGAHGYTF.

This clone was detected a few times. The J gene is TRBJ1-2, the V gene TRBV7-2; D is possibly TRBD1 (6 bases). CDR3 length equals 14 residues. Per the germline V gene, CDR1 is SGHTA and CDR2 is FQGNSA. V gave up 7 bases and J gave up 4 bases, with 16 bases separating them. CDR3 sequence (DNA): TGTGCCAGCACCAATGGGGGGCAAGTCTATGGCTACACCTTC. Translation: CASTNGGQVYGYTF. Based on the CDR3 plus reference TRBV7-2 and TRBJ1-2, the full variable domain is GAGVSQSPSNKVTEKGKDVELRCDPISGHTALYWYRQSLGQGLEFLIYFQGNSAPDKSGLPSDRFSAERTGGSVSTLTIQRTQQEDSAVYLCASTNGGQVYGYTFGSGTRLTVV.

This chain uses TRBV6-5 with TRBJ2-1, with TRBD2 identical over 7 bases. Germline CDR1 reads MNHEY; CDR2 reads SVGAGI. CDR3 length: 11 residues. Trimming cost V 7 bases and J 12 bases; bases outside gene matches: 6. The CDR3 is CASKRGGGQFF. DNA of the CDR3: TGTGCCAGCAAACGGGGCGGGGGGCAGTTCTTC.

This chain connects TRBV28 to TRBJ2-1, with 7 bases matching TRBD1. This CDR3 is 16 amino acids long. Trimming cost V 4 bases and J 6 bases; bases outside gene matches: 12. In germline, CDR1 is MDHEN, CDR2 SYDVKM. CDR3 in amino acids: CASSSVKTGYGNEQFF. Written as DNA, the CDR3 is TGTGCCAGCAGTTCCGTCAAGACAGGGTACGGCAATGAGCAGTTCTTC.

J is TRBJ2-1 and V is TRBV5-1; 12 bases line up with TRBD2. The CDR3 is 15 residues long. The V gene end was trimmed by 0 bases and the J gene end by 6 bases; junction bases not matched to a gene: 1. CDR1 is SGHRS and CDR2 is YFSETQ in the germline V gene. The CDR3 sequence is CASSLGTSGVNEQFF. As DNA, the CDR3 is TGCGCCAGCAGCTTGGGGACTAGCGGGGTCAATGAGCAGTTCTTC.

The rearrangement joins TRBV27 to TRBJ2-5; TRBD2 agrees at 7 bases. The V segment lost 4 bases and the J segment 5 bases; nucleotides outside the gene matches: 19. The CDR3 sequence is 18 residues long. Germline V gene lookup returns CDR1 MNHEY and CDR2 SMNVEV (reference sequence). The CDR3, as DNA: TGTGCCAGCAGTTCGAAAGCGGGACTCCTAATGAGTCCGGAGACCCAGTACTTC. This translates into CASSSKAGLLMSPETQYF.

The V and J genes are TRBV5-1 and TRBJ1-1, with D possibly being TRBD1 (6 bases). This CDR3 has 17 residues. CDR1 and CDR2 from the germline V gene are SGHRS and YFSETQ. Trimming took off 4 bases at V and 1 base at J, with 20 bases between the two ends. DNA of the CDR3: TGCGCCAGCAGCCCGGGAGTGGGGCAGGGGAGGAACACTGAAGCTTTCTTT. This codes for CASSPGVGQGRNTEAFF.

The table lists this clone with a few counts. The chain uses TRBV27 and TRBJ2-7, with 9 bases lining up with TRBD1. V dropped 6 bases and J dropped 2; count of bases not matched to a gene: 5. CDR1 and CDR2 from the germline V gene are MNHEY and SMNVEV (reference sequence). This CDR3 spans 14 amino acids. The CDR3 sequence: CASRSQGAAYEQYF. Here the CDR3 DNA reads TGTGCCAGCAGATCACAGGGGGCAGCCTACGAGCAGTACTTC.

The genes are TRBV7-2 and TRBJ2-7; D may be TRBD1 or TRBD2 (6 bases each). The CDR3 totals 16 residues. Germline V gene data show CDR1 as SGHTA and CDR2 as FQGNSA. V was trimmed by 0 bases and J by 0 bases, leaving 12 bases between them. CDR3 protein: CASSLAGGPSSYEQYF. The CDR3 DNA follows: TGTGCCAGCAGCTTAGCGGGGGGCCCGAGCTCCTACGAGCAGTACTTC.

The CDR3 sequence: CAISEGGGRSNQPQHF. Here the CDR3 DNA reads TGTGCCATCAGTGAGGGGGGGGGACGAAGCAATCAGCCCCAGCATTTT. The rearrangement uses TRBV10-3 and TRBJ1-5; D is possibly TRBD1 (5 bases). The CDR3 has 16 residues. Trimming took off 2 bases at V and 1 base at J, with 12 bases between the two ends. The germline CDR1 and CDR2 sequences are ENHRY and SYGVKD.

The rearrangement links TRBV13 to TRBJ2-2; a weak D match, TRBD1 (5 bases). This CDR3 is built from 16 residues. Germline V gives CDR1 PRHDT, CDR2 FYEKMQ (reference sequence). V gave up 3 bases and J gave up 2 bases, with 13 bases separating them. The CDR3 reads CASSLTLRGNTGELFF. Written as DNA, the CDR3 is TGTGCCAGCAGCTTGACCCTAAGGGGAAACACCGGGGAGCTGTTTTTT.

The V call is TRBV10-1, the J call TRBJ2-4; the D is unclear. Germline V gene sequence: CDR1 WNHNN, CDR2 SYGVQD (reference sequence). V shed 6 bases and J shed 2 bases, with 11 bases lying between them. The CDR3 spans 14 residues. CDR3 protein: CASSVDGPKNIQYF. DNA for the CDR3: TGCGCCAGCAGCGTCGACGGACCCAAAAACATTCAGTACTTC.

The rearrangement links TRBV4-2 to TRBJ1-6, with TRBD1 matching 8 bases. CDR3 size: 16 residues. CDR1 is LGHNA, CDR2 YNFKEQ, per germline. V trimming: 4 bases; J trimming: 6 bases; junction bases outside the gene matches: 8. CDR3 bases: TGTGCCAGCAGCCCGGGGGACAGGTCGGGTAATTCACCCCTCCACTTT. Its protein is CASSPGDRSGNSPLHF.

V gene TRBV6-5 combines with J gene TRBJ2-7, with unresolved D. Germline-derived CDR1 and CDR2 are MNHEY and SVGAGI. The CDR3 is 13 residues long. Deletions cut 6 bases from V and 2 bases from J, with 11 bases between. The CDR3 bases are TGTGCCAGCAGCCGCGTTGGACCCTACGAGCAGTACTTC. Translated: CASSRVGPYEQYF.

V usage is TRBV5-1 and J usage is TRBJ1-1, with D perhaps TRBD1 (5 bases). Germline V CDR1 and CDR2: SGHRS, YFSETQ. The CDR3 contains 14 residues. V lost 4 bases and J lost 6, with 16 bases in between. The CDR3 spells CASSPNQGVAEAFF. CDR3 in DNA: TGCGCCAGCAGCCCGAACCAAGGGGTGGCTGAAGCTTTCTTT.

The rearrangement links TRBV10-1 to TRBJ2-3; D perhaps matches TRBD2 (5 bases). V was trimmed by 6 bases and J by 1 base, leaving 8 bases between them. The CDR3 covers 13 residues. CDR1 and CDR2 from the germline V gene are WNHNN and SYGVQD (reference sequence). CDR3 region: CASSDGGTDTQYF. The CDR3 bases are TGCGCCAGCAGCGACGGGGGCACAGATACGCAGTATTTT.

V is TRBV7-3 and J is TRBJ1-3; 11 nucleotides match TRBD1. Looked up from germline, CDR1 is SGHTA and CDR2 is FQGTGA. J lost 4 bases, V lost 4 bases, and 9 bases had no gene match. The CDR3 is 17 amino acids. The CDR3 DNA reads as TGTGCCAGCAGCTCAACCGGACAGGGGGCGCGGGGAAACACCATATATTTT. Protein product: CASSSTGQGARGNTIYF. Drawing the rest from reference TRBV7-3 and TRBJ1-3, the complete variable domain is GAGVSQTPSNKVTEKGKYVELRCDPISGHTALYWYRQSLGQGPEFLIYFQGTGAADDSGLPNDRFFAVRPEGSVSTLKIQRTERGDSAVYLCASSSTGQGARGNTIYFGEGSWLTVV.